This T cell receptor (beta chain) appears in the sequencing data of a study of blood T cells in healthy people across ages. The study, taken as a whole, reports: Fewer expanded clones and more diversity marked long-lived versus aged donors. A roughly linear age-dependent decrease characterized TCR beta diversity per million T cells.

Primed by a sample-barcoded 5' primer and a J-beta primer mix, a second PCR proceeded for 7 to 11 cycles. Each TCR beta cDNA got a 12-nucleotide random molecular identifier. Sequencing of every sample gave 2.5 million or more CDR3-containing paired-end reads. TCRdb reprocessed the 5' RACE reads with MiXCR, giving one entry per CDR3 protein. Found here are some 1.6 million distinct CDR3 sequences, 34% of them singletons; the top ten hold approximately 10%. The CDR3 runs to 13 residues. V was trimmed by 0 bases and J by 7 bases, leaving 11 bases between them. Per germline, CDR1 SGDLS and CDR2 YYNGEE. This clonotype came up once. What it recognizes is unknown.

The chain carries TRBV9 and TRBJ2-7, with D unresolved. The sequence came from a woman aged 25 to 39 in good health. Sequenced sample: blood. This CDR3 reads CASSVDPALEQYF. Here the CDR3 DNA reads TGTGCCAGCAGCGTAGATCCCGCCCTGGAGCAGTACTTC.